This T cell receptor (beta chain) was recovered during a study of blood T cell repertoires in COVID-19. Study-wide context: The samples span acute and convalescent COVID-19 from the United States, Italy and Spain. Nucleic acid was either cDNA or gDNA, and it came from T cells, B-cell-depleted T cells, or PBMCs.

Original analysis: Amplification of reference gene primers was used by the study to estimate nucleated cell counts. Here immunoSEQ multiplex PCR was the method, and the copy in TCRdb shows in-frame clones only, minus some. For V, J and clone size, that table is used; D and trimming come from the DNA. Of approximately 230,000 clones detected, about 90% appear once; the ten largest clones hold more than 1.2%. V shed 6 bases, J shed 4 bases, and the junction held 11 bases outside the gene matches. Germline lookup yields CDR1 LGHNA and CDR2 YSLEER. The length of the CDR3 is 15 residues. J is TRBJ1-1 and V is TRBV4-3, with 7 bases aligning to TRBD1. What was sequenced was peripheral blood. This receptor was taken from a man older than 75 with acute or convalescent COVID-19. The CDR3 DNA follows: TGCGCCAGCAGTATAGGGGGCGGGGTCGGCACTGAAGCTTTCTTT. Translation gives CASSIGGGVGTEAFF.